This TCR beta chain was retrieved from a study of T cells in Graves' hyperthyroidism and ophthalmopathy. The study's findings and limits: Within blood appeared most thyroid clonotypes that had expanded above 0.001. It was a median about 6.5 months before onset that the model predicted ophthalmopathy. Separation of ophthalmopathy from stable hyperthyroidism was achieved by a 13 V-J model.

RNA transcripts provided the source from which TCR beta CDR3 regions were amplified. First-round RT-PCR of the TCR CDR3 relied on the HTBI primer set. TCRdb re-analysed the multiplex PCR reads in MiXCR, keeping a single row per CDR3 protein. The sample consists of 400,000 to 550,000 distinct CDR3 sequences, around 15% of them appearing once. The CDR3 spans 14 residues. Germline-derived CDR1 and CDR2 are SGHRS and YFSETQ. Trimming removed 4 bases from V and 5 bases from J, with 15 bases in between. This clonotype showed up many times. Its target is not known. Graves' hyperthyroidism was deemed stable absent ophthalmopathy progression within 18 months.

The TCR sequence derives from a young woman with Graves' hyperthyroidism. J is TRBJ2-5 and V is TRBV5-1; no definite D call. Sequencing input: blood. In nucleotides, the CDR3 is TGCGCCAGCAGCCCATCGACGCAGGTTGAGACCCAGTACTTC. Encoded protein: CASSPSTQVETQYF.